This T cell receptor (beta chain) was observed in a study of CD8 T cells in ankylosing spondylitis. Findings and caveats of the study: The study looked at matched synovial fluid samples from ankylosing spondylitis patients. Disease-linked clones were reported to be significantly enriched there.

The TCR beta libraries were generated through quantitative 5'-RACE incorporating molecular barcodes. Via MiXCR, TCRdb re-called the 5' RACE reads, giving one row per CDR3 protein. The data show 30,000 to 45,000 distinct CDR3 sequences, with around 15% seen just once and 32% held by the top ten. CDR3 length equals 12 residues. Germline CDR1 reads DFQATT; CDR2 reads SNEGSKA (reference sequence). Trimming removed 7 bases from V and 3 bases from J, with 13 bases in between. As for this clonotype: Its antigen is undetermined.

Source material: synovial fluid, either unsorted or a sorted T cell fraction (not recorded which). J is TRBJ2-7 and V is TRBV20-1, with D tentatively TRBD1 (5 bases). The receptor comes from a male donor with ankylosing spondylitis. The CDR3 DNA reads TGCAGTGTGGGCAGGGAACGCTACGAGCAGTACTTC. It is translated as CSVGRERYEQYF.